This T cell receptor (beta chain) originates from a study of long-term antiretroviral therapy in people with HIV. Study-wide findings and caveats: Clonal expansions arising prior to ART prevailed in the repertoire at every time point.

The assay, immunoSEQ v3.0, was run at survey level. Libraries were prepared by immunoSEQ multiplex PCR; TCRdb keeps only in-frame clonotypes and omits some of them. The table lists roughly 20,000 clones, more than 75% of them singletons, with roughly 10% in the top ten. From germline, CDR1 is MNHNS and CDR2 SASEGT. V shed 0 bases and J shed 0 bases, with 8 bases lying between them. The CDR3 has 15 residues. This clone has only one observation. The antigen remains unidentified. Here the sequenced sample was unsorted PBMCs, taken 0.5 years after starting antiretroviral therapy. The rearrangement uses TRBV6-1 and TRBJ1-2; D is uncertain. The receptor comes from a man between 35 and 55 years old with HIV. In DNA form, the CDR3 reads TGTGCCAGCAGTGAAGCTCCCGGGCCTAACTATGGCTACACCTTC. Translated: CASSEAPGPNYGYTF.